This TCR beta chain comes out of a study of T cells in Graves' hyperthyroidism and ophthalmopathy. Study-wide context: Any treatment followed the collection of peripheral blood at initial diagnosis. Overall study findings and caveats: The majority of expanded thyroid clonotypes above 0.001 also appeared in blood.

This clonotype has ten or more counts. Its target is not known. Using RNA transcripts as the source, TCR beta CDR3 regions were amplified. RT-PCR in the first round (using the HTBI primer set) targeted the TCR CDR3. Via MiXCR, TCRdb re-called the multiplex PCR reads, giving one row per CDR3 protein. The sample carries fewer than 400,000 distinct CDR3 sequences, roughly 15% recorded once. Criteria for exclusion of patients were uncontrolled infection, other autoimmune disease, pregnancy or lactation. Every diagnosis used clinical symptoms, serum thyroxine and TRAb, thyroid ultrasound and orbital computed tomography. The CDR3 totals 14 residues. V was clipped by 1 base and J by 3 bases, with 9 bases between them. Germline CDR1 is SGHNT and CDR2 is YENEEA.

The chain couples TRBV11-3 to TRBJ1-1; D ambiguous. The receptor was isolated from a man under 40 with Graves' hyperthyroidism. The sequencing input was blood. The CDR3 loop is CASSLVSGYTEAFF. For the CDR3, the DNA is TGTGCCAGCAGCTTAGTGTCTGGGTACACTGAAGCTTTCTTT.